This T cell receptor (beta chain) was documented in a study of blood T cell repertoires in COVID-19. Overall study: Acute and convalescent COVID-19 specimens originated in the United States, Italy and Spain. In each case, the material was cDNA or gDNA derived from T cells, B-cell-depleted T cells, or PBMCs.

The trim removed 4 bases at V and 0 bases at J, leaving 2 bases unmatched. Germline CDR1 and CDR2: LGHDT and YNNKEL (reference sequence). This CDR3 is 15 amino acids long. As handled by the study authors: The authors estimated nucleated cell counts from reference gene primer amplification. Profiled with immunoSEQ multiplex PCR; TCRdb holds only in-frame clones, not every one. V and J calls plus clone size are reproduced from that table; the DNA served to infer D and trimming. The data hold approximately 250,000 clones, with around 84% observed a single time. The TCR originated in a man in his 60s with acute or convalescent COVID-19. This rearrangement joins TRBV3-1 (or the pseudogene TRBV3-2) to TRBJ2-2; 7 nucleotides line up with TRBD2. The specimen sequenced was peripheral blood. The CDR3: CASSLSGANTGELFF. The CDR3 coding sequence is TGTGCCAGCAGCCTCAGCGGGGCGAACACCGGGGAGCTGTTTTTT.